What follows are 23 T cell receptor beta chains derived from one specimen sequenced in a study of cytomegalovirus exposure and HLA in healthy donors. 13 Jbeta primers and 60 Vbeta primers were used for the PCR. Generated by immunoSEQ multiplex PCR, the TCRdb table keeps only in-frame clones and is missing some. Counted here are about 110,000 clones, 75% occurring once; the ten biggest clones make up 2.5%. Sample: PBMCs. The receptors derive from a man between 40 and 49 years old in good health and CMV-seronegative.

The J gene is TRBJ1-2, the V gene TRBV7-9; D not resolved. CDR3 length equals 15 residues. With 4 bases removed from V and 13 bases from J, the gap between germline ends came to 25 bases. Per germline, CDR1 SEHNR and CDR2 FQNEAQ (reference sequence). CDR3 sequence: CASSSYGVGEDLGTF. CDR3 coding DNA: TGTGCCAGCAGCTCCTACGGGGTGGGTGAGGACCTTGGCACCTTC. Filled out from reference TRBV7-9 and TRBJ1-2, the complete variable domain reads DTGVSQNPRHKITKRGQNVTFRCDPISEHNRLYWYRQTLGQGPEFLTYFQNEAQLEKSRLLSDRFSAERPKGSFSTLEIQRTEQGDSAMYLCASSSYGVGEDLGTFGSGTRLTVV.

The chain links TRBV5-4 to TRBJ1-4; 9 bases map to TRBD1. The CDR3 runs to 14 residues. Germline CDR1 SGHNT, CDR2 YYREEE (reference sequence). V was pared by 4 bases and J by 8 bases, with 6 bases of the junction left unmatched. CDR3 in DNA: TGTGCCAGCAGCCCGACAGGGGGTAGCGAAAAACTGTTTTTT. Protein sequence: CASSPTGGSEKLFF.

The chain uses TRBV13 and TRBJ2-7; 10 nucleotides line up with TRBD1. The CDR3 loop spans 15 amino acids. Germline CDR1 reads PRHDT; CDR2 reads FYEKMQ (reference sequence). The V gene end was trimmed by 2 bases and the J gene end by 2 bases; junction bases not matched to a gene: 3. CDR3 protein: CASSLIGTGAYEQYF. In nucleotides, the CDR3 is TGTGCCAGCAGCTTAATTGGGACAGGGGCCTACGAGCAGTACTTC.

J is TRBJ2-7 and V is TRBV7-9; tentative D call: TRBD1 (6 bases). Germline values: CDR1 SEHNR, CDR2 FQNEAQ (reference sequence). The CDR3 contains 13 residues. V was cut by 3 bases and J by 4 bases, with 10 bases left in between. The CDR3 DNA sequence: TGTGCCAGCAGCTTGGGGGCCGGGTACGAGCAGTACTTC. This gives the protein CASSLGAGYEQYF.

The chain employs TRBV5-4 and TRBJ1-1, with 10 bases identical to TRBD1. Germline trimming cut 4 bases from V and 3 bases from J; bases unmatched to any gene: 6. CDR1 is SGHNT, CDR2 YYREEE, per germline (reference sequence). This CDR3 spans 15 amino acids. The CDR3 DNA follows: TGTGCCAGCAGCCCACGACAGGGGGCCGACACTGAAGCTTTCTTT. This codes for CASSPRQGADTEAFF.

The chain carries TRBV29-1 and TRBJ1-4; 7 positions agree with TRBD1. The V and J ends lost 4 bases and 6 bases, in that order; junction bases with no gene match: 5. This CDR3 has 13 residues. The germline CDR1 and CDR2 sequences are SQVTM and ANQGSEA. The CDR3: CSVAGGGYEKLFF. For the CDR3, the DNA is TGCAGCGTTGCAGGGGGTGGGTATGAAAAACTGTTTTTT.

V usage is TRBV7-8 and J usage is TRBJ2-5; D may be TRBD1 (6 bases). CDR1 is SGHVS, CDR2 FQNEAQ, per germline. The V end was cut by 5 bases, the J end by 5 bases, with 18 bases between. CDR3 length equals 15 residues. CDR3 DNA: TGTGCCAGCAGCCCGAACAGGGCCCAAGGGGAGACCCAGTACTTC. It is translated as CASSPNRAQGETQYF.

The chain links TRBV13 to TRBJ2-2; 7 bases match TRBD1. This CDR3 comprises 14 residues. The germline gives CDR1 PRHDT, CDR2 FYEKMQ (reference sequence). Unmatched junction bases numbered 6, after V lost 5 bases and J lost 6 bases. The CDR3 loop is CASSRRGLSGELFF. CDR3 nucleotides: TGTGCCAGCAGCCGTAGGGGGCTATCCGGGGAGCTGTTTTTT.

This clone was picked up a small number of times. The CDR3 DNA reads as TGTGCCAGCAGCTTGGAGCGGGGGAGCGTCGATACGCAGTATTTT. Protein product: CASSLERGSVDTQYF. The chain combines TRBV7-9 with TRBJ2-3; 8 bases fit TRBD2. V was pared by 3 bases and J by 6 bases, with 8 bases of the junction left unmatched. Germline loops: CDR1 SEHNR, CDR2 FQNEAQ (reference sequence). The CDR3 runs 15 residues.

The chain is built from TRBV6-1 and TRBJ1-2, with TRBD1 matching over 10 bases. After removal of 0 bases from V and 2 bases from J, the junction contained 3 bases not matched to a gene. CDR1 is MNHNS and CDR2 is SASEGT in the germline V gene. CDR3 length: 16 residues. As DNA, the CDR3 is TGTGCCAGCAGTGAAGCTTTGGGACAGGGGAACTATGGCTACACCTTC. This encodes CASSEALGQGNYGYTF.

The chain joins TRBV20-1 to TRBJ2-5, with D hard to call. Looked up from germline, CDR1 is DFQATT and CDR2 is SNEGSKA (reference sequence). Trimming removed 0 bases from V and 10 bases from J, with 9 bases in between. This CDR3 is 11 amino acids long. CDR3 in amino acids: CSARDRRNQYF. The DNA for the CDR3 is TGCAGTGCTAGAGATAGGAGAAACCAGTACTTC.

This chain uses TRBV2 with TRBJ1-6; 8 bases agree with TRBD1. From germline, CDR1 is SNHLY and CDR2 FYNNEI. The CDR3 spans 15 residues. J lost 5 bases, V lost 7 bases, and 7 bases had no gene match. The CDR3 here is CASIYRGANNSPLHF. CDR3 nucleotide sequence: TGTGCCAGCATATACAGGGGGGCGAATAATTCACCCCTCCACTTT. The variable domain in full, completed from reference TRBV2 and TRBJ1-6, reads EPEVTQTPSHQVTQMGQEVILRCVPISNHLYFYWYRQILGQKVEFLVSFYNNEISEKSEIFDDQFSVERPDGSNFTLKIRSTKLEDSAMYFCASIYRGANNSPLHFGNGTRLTVT.

V is TRBV5-1 and J is TRBJ2-5; no reliable D call. The germline V gene has CDR1 SGHRS and CDR2 YFSETQ. V was pared by 0 bases and J by 3 bases, with 3 bases between. This CDR3 contains 12 residues. DNA for the CDR3: TGCGCCAGCAGCTTGGCCGAAGAGACCCAGTACTTC. This sequence encodes CASSLAEETQYF.

This chain connects TRBV7-9 to TRBJ1-2; 10 positions match TRBD1. The CDR3 runs to 14 residues. V dropped 2 bases and J dropped 13; count of bases not matched to a gene: 10. CDR1 and CDR2 (germline): SEHNR, FQNEAQ (reference sequence). CDR3 coding DNA: TGTGCCAGCAGCTTATTAGGGACAGGGGCTAATCTCACCTTC. Translation gives CASSLLGTGANLTF.

The chain has TRBV7-9 and TRBJ2-1; TRBD1 aligns across 8 bases. Trimming at V came to 4 bases and at J to 7 bases, leaving 3 bases not matched to a gene. CDR1 and CDR2 (germline): SEHNR, FQNEAQ (reference sequence). The CDR3 is 13 amino acids. CDR3 loop: CASSSGGENEQFF. The CDR3 DNA reads as TGTGCCAGCAGCTCAGGGGGCGAAAATGAGCAGTTCTTC.

The chain joins TRBV5-1 to TRBJ2-3; TRBD2 agrees at 10 bases. CDR1 is SGHRS and CDR2 is YFSETQ in the germline V gene. The CDR3 is 16 residues long. The junction had 1 base not matched to a gene; V was cut back by 0 bases and J by 0 bases. CDR3 sequence: CASSLEAGGSTDTQYF. CDR3 coding DNA: TGCGCCAGCAGCTTGGAAGCGGGGGGGAGCACAGATACGCAGTATTTT.

In DNA, the CDR3 is TGTGCCAGTAGCCGCGTACGGGGGGCCATGTACGAGCAGTACTTC. Its protein is CASSRVRGAMYEQYF. The gene calls are TRBV19 and TRBJ2-7, with D possibly matching TRBD2 (7 bases). Trimming shortened V by 6 bases and J by 4 bases, and 19 bases separated the two germline ends. Germline lookup yields CDR1 LNHDA and CDR2 SQIVND (reference sequence). There are 15 residues in the CDR3.

The gene calls are TRBV4-2 and TRBJ2-1; D is possibly TRBD2 (5 bases). The CDR3 is 16 amino acids. The germline gives CDR1 LGHNA, CDR2 YNFKEQ. V was cut by 4 bases and J by 0 bases, with 13 bases left in between. CDR3 sequence reads: CASSPEPGSSYNEQFF. Here the CDR3 DNA reads TGTGCCAGCAGCCCCGAACCGGGGAGCTCCTACAATGAGCAGTTCTTC.

This clone was seen once. The rearrangement joins TRBV10-2 to TRBJ1-1; no reliable D call. V lost 2 bases, J lost 7 bases, and 14 bases lay in between. Germline loops: CDR1 WSHSY, CDR2 SAAADI. The CDR3 sequence is 14 residues long. CDR3: CASSENGEGNEAFF. DNA for the CDR3: TGCGCCAGCAGTGAGAATGGCGAGGGAAATGAAGCTTTCTTT.

The rearrangement joins TRBV5-1 to TRBJ1-6; D remains unclear. Trimming left V 1 base short and J 0 bases short, with 8 bases between. In germline, CDR1 is SGHRS, CDR2 YFSETQ. The CDR3 runs 16 residues. CDR3 coding DNA: TGCGCCAGCAGCTTGAGAACCGGCTCCTATAATTCACCCCTCCACTTT. Translating it yields CASSLRTGSYNSPLHF.

V usage is TRBV2 and J usage is TRBJ1-4; no reliable D call. The germline gives CDR1 SNHLY, CDR2 FYNNEI. V lost 0 bases and J lost 8, with 4 bases in between. The CDR3 contains 12 residues. The CDR3 loop is CASSEAAEKLFF. CDR3 bases: TGTGCCAGCAGTGAAGCCGCGGAAAAACTGTTTTTT.

The chain couples TRBV7-6 to TRBJ1-1, with 7 nucleotides matching TRBD1. The trim removed 1 base at V and 1 base at J, leaving 0 bases unmatched. CDR1 and CDR2 (germline): SGHVS, FNYEAQ. The CDR3 runs 14 residues. The DNA for the CDR3 is TGTGCCAGCAGCTTAGGACAGGGGAACACTGAAGCTTTCTTT. This encodes CASSLGQGNTEAFF.

The chain couples TRBV5-1 to TRBJ2-3; possibly TRBD2 for D (6 bases). This CDR3 is built from 14 residues. V was cut by 0 bases and J by 9 bases, with 14 bases left in between. Germline loops: CDR1 SGHRS, CDR2 YFSETQ. Here the CDR3 DNA reads TGCGCCAGCAGCTTGGTAGCGAGGGAGGAGACGCAGTATTTT. It yields the protein CASSLVAREETQYF.